This T cell receptor beta chain was recovered during a study of CD8+ T cells in alopecia areata. At the level of the study: Treated patients swallowed 5 to 10 mg of oral tofacitinib twice daily.

This CDR3 is built from 12 residues. Germline CDR1 GTSNPN, CDR2 SVGIG (reference sequence). J lost 7 bases, V lost 8 bases, and 8 bases had no gene match. Isolated RNA was reverse transcribed into cDNA used as the sequencing template. Generated by immunoSEQ multiplex PCR, the TCRdb table keeps only in-frame clones and is missing some. The data show about 140,000 clones, with approximately 50% seen just once and roughly 0.99% held by the top ten. The starting material was CD4+ T cells sorted from blood, obtained at week 0. The TCR sequence derives from a human donor with alopecia areata. The chain recombines TRBV30 with TRBJ1-1; TRBD1 aligns across 9 bases. The CDR3 DNA reads TGTGCCGGGACAGGGCGTCAGGGTGAAGCTTTCTTT. As protein: CAGTGRQGEAFF.